This T cell receptor (beta chain) came from a study of cytomegalovirus exposure and HLA in healthy donors. The PCR contained 60 Vbeta and 13 Jbeta primers. Using immunoSEQ multiplex PCR, the repertoire was profiled, and TCRdb retains in-frame clones only, with some absent. The sample has about 150,000 clones, 65% to 80% seen once. Points from the study as a whole: The sole available immune exposure information was CMV serostatus. In a later analysis, DRB1 alleles had the most associated TCRs; HLA-C alleles the fewest.

Points on this clone: The antigen remains undetermined.

This receptor was identified in a woman in her thirties or forties in good health and CMV-seronegative. Sequencing used PBMCs.

The CDR3 loop is CASTSSGGVYGYTF. The CDR3, as DNA: TGTGCCAGCACCTCCTCTGGGGGCGTCTATGGCTACACCTTC. The chain has TRBV27 and TRBJ1-2; D may be TRBD1 (6 bases). V was pared by 7 bases and J by 4 bases, with 16 bases between. The CDR3 loop spans 14 amino acids. Germline lookup yields CDR1 MNHEY and CDR2 SMNVEV (reference sequence).